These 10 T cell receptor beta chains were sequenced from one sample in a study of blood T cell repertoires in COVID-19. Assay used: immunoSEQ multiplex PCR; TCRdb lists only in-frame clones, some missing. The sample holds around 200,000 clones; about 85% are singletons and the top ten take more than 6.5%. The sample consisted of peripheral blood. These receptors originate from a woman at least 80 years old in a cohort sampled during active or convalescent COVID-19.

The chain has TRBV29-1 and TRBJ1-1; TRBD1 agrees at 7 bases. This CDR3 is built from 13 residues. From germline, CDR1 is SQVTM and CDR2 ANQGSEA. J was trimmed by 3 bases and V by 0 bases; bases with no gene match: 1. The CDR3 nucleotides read TGCAGCGTTGAAGAGACAGGGTACACTGAAGCTTTCTTT. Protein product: CSVEETGYTEAFF.

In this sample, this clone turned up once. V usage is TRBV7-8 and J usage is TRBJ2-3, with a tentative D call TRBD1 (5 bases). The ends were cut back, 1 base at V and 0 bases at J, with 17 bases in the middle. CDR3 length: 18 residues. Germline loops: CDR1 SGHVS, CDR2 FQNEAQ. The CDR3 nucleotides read TGTGCCAGCAGCTTAGTCAGGGTCTGGGCATCTAGCACAGATACGCAGTATTTT. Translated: CASSLVRVWASSTDTQYF.

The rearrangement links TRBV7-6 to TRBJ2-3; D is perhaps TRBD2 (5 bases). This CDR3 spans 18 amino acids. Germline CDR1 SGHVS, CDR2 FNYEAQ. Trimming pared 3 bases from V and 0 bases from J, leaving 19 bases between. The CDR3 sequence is CASSFLTLRGTSTDTQYF. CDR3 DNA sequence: TGTGCCAGCAGCTTCCTTACGCTTCGGGGAACTAGCACAGATACGCAGTATTTT.

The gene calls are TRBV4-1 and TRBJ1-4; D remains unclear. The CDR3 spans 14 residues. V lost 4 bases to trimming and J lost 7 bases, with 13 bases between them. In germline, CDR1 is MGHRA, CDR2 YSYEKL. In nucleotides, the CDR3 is TGCGCCAGCAGCCTCCCTAGCTTGGGTGAAAAACTGTTTTTT. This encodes CASSLPSLGEKLFF.

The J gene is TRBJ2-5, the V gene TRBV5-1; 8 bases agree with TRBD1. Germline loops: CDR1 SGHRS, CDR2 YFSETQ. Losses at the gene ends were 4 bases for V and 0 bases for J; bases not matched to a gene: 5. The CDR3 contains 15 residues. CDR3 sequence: CASSPGTGYQETQYF. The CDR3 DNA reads TGCGCCAGCAGCCCCGGGACAGGTTACCAAGAGACCCAGTACTTC.

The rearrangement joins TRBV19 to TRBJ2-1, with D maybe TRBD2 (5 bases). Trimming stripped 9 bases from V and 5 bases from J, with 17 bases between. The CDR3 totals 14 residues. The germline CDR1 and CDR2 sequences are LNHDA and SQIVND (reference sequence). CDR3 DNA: TGTGCCAGCGGTTTTTCCCGGGGAAACAATGAGCAGTTCTTC. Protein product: CASGFSRGNNEQFF.

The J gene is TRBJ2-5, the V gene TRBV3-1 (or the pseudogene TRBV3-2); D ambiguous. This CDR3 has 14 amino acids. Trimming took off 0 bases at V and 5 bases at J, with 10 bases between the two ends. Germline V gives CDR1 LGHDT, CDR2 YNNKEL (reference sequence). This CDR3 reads CASSQDSIRETQYF. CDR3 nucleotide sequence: TGTGCCAGCAGCCAAGATAGCATTCGGGAGACCCAGTACTTC.

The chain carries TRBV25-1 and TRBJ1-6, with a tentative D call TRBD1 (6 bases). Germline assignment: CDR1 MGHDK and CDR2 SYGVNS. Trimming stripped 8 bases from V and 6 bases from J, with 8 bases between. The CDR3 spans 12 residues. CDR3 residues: CASRQANSPLHF. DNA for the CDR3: TGTGCCAGCCGACAGGCTAATTCACCCCTCCACTTT.

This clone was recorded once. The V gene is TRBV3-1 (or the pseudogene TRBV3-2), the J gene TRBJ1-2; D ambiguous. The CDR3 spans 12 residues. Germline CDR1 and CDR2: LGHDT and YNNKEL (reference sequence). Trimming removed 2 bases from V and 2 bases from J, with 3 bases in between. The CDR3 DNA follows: TGTGCCAGCAGCCAAATAAACTATGGCTACACCTTC. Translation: CASSQINYGYTF.

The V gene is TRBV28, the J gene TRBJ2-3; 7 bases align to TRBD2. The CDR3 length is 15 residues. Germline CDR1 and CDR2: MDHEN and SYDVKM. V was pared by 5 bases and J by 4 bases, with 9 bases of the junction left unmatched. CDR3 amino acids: CASSPLGLAADTQYF. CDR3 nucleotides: TGTGCCAGCAGTCCTCTGGGCCTAGCGGCAGATACGCAGTATTTT.